This entry lists 5 T cell receptor beta chains sequenced from one sample in a study of blood T cell repertoires in COVID-19. Method: immunoSEQ multiplex PCR; TCRdb's copy keeps in-frame clones and lacks some. The data show about 60,000 clones, about 77% seen once. Source material: peripheral blood. The receptor source for this set is a human donor in a cohort sampled during active COVID-19.

V and J are TRBV12-5 and TRBJ2-3, with a tentative D call TRBD2 (6 bases). CDR3 length equals 13 residues. V was shortened by 0 bases and J by 7 bases, with 8 bases between the two germline ends. CDR1 and CDR2 from the germline V gene are LGHNT and FRNRAP. This chain's CDR3 is CASGLVGGNTQYF. The CDR3 DNA is TGTGCTAGTGGTTTGGTTGGGGGGAATACGCAGTATTTT.

This chain links TRBV2 with TRBJ2-7; D unresolved. Trimming cost V 6 bases and J 5 bases, with 8 bases left between them. This CDR3 spans 11 amino acids. CDR1 and CDR2 from the germline V gene are SNHLY and FYNNEI. The DNA for the CDR3 is TGTGCCAGCAGGTCGGGTCACGAGCAGTACTTC. Translation gives CASRSGHEQYF.

This chain uses TRBV30 with TRBJ1-6; 7 nucleotides align to TRBD1. The CDR3 sequence is 16 residues long. J was trimmed by 6 bases and V by 0 bases; bases with no gene match: 8. Germline CDR1 reads GTSNPN; CDR2 reads SVGIG (reference sequence). The CDR3 loop is CAWSVRDRKVNSPLHF. CDR3 in DNA: TGTGCCTGGAGTGTACGGGACAGAAAAGTTAATTCACCCCTCCACTTT.

The chain recombines TRBV5-3 with TRBJ1-1, with no clear D. TRBV5-3 is an ORF; its function is uncertain. The CDR3 has 15 amino acids. V lost 4 bases to trimming and J lost 1 base, with 14 bases between them. The CDR3 here is CARSGGGRENTEAFF. CDR3 DNA sequence: TGTGCCAGAAGCGGAGGAGGTCGGGAGAACACTGAAGCTTTCTTT.

V gene TRBV19 combines with J gene TRBJ1-2; 8 positions match TRBD1. Germline V gives CDR1 LNHDA, CDR2 SQIVND (reference sequence). After removal of 4 bases from V and 0 bases from J, the junction contained 13 bases not matched to a gene. The CDR3 extends over 18 amino acids. CDR3 region: CASSTDLETGGANYGYTF. CDR3 DNA sequence: TGTGCCAGTAGTACCGACCTGGAAACAGGGGGAGCTAACTATGGCTACACCTTC.